A selection of T cell receptor beta chains follows, all from one sample in a study of OX40 agonist ivuxolimab in advanced cancers. Assay used: immunoSEQ multiplex PCR; TCRdb lists only in-frame clones, some missing. This table has 80,000 or so clones, approximately 89% appearing once. The starting material was CD4+ or CD8+ T cells sorted from blood, obtained in a trial of the OX40 agonist ivuxolimab. These receptors were obtained from an adult with an advanced solid tumor such as melanoma, head and neck, liver or kidney cancer. The CDR3 runs from the conserved cysteine through the conserved F or W. Fields, in order: J gene, clone size, D gene, V gene, CDR3 DNA, CDR3 protein. The D gene is left open where the match is weak. Size is stated for part of the rows, as once, few or many counts, or as a class when the clone is expanded.

j_gene: TRBJ2-5; abundance: NA; d_gene: TRBD1; v_gene: TRBV30; CDR3nt: TGTGCCTGGAGTTCCCAGGACAGGGGCGCGGGGACCCAGTACTTC; CDR3aa: CAWSSQDRGAGTQYF
j_gene: TRBJ1-4; abundance: NA; d_gene: NA; v_gene: TRBV2; CDR3nt: TGTGCCAGCAGTGTGTCTAGGGACGAAAAACTGTTTTTT; CDR3aa: CASSVSRDEKLFF
j_gene: TRBJ2-3; abundance: NA; d_gene: NA; v_gene: TRBV7-8; CDR3nt: TGTGCCAGCAGCTCTAGGGGCACAGATACGCAGTATTTT; CDR3aa: CASSSRGTDTQYF
j_gene: TRBJ2-1; abundance: NA; d_gene: TRBD2; v_gene: TRBV29-1; CDR3nt: TGCAGCGGGACTAGCTTCAATGAGCAGTTCTTC; CDR3aa: CSGTSFNEQFF
j_gene: TRBJ2-3; abundance: NA; d_gene: TRBD2; v_gene: TRBV19; CDR3nt: TGTGCCAGTAGTATAGGGACTAGCCCAGATACGCAGTATTTT; CDR3aa: CASSIGTSPDTQYF
j_gene: TRBJ2-2; abundance: NA; d_gene: NA; v_gene: TRBV5-1; CDR3nt: TGCGCCAGCACCGTAGACCCGATTGGAACCGGGGAGCTGTTTTTT; CDR3aa: CASTVDPIGTGELFF
j_gene: TRBJ2-3; abundance: once; d_gene: NA; v_gene: TRBV11-2; CDR3nt: TGTGCCAGCAGCTTAGACGGGGGTGAAACAGATACGCAGTATTTT; CDR3aa: CASSLDGGETDTQYF
j_gene: TRBJ1-2; abundance: NA; d_gene: TRBD1; v_gene: TRBV6-1; CDR3nt: TGTGCCAGCAGTGGCTCGACAGGGGGAAGCTATGGCTACACCTTC; CDR3aa: CASSGSTGGSYGYTF
j_gene: TRBJ2-5; abundance: NA; d_gene: TRBD2; v_gene: TRBV5-1; CDR3nt: TGCGCCAGCAGCTTGGGGGGGACTACCCAAGAGACCCAGTACTTC; CDR3aa: CASSLGGTTQETQYF
j_gene: TRBJ2-5; abundance: NA; d_gene: TRBD2; v_gene: TRBV12-5; CDR3nt: TGTGCTAGTGCCCAGGGGACTAGCGGGAATACCTACCAAGAGACCCAGTACTTC; CDR3aa: CASAQGTSGNTYQETQYF
j_gene: TRBJ1-3; abundance: NA; d_gene: NA; v_gene: TRBV11-2; CDR3nt: TGTGCCAGCAGCTCAGGGGAGGTTGGAAACACCATATATTTT; CDR3aa: CASSSGEVGNTIYF
j_gene: TRBJ1-4; abundance: NA; d_gene: NA; v_gene: TRBV15; CDR3nt: TGTGCCACCAGCAGAGATCCTCCCGGAGAAAAACTGTTTTTT; CDR3aa: CATSRDPPGEKLFF
j_gene: TRBJ2-7; abundance: NA; d_gene: TRBD1; v_gene: TRBV6-4; CDR3nt: TGTGCCAGCAGACTGACCGGGACAGGGCCCTACGAGCAGTACTTC; CDR3aa: CASRLTGTGPYEQYF
j_gene: TRBJ2-7; abundance: NA; d_gene: NA; v_gene: TRBV7-8; CDR3nt: TGTGCCAGCAGCTTAGGAGGAACCTACGAGCAGTACTTC; CDR3aa: CASSLGGTYEQYF
j_gene: TRBJ2-1; abundance: once; d_gene: TRBD2; v_gene: TRBV28; CDR3nt: TGTGCCAGCAGTCCATATAGGGGACTAGCGACCCACAATGAGCAGTTCTTC; CDR3aa: CASSPYRGLATHNEQFF
j_gene: TRBJ2-7; abundance: NA; d_gene: TRBD1; v_gene: TRBV28; CDR3nt: TGTGCCAGCAGTCTCCTGACAGGGTCAATCTACGAGCAGTACTTC; CDR3aa: CASSLLTGSIYEQYF
j_gene: TRBJ2-2; abundance: NA; d_gene: TRBD1; v_gene: TRBV28; CDR3nt: TGTGCCAGCAAAGGGGACAGGGCGGACACCGGGGAGCTGTTTTTT; CDR3aa: CASKGDRADTGELFF
j_gene: TRBJ1-1; abundance: NA; d_gene: NA; v_gene: TRBV19; CDR3nt: TGTGCCAGTAGTATAAGGCCCGCTGGCACTGAAGCTTTCTTT; CDR3aa: CASSIRPAGTEAFF
j_gene: TRBJ2-3; abundance: once; d_gene: NA; v_gene: TRBV19; CDR3nt: TGTGCCAGTAGTCAAGGGGACCTTAGGAAAGATACGCAGTATTTT; CDR3aa: CASSQGDLRKDTQYF
j_gene: TRBJ2-3; abundance: NA; d_gene: NA; v_gene: TRBV2; CDR3nt: TGTGCCAGCACACCCACGCGGTTCAAAGATACGCAGTATTTT; CDR3aa: CASTPTRFKDTQYF
j_gene: TRBJ1-2; abundance: NA; d_gene: TRBD1; v_gene: TRBV10-3; CDR3nt: TGTGCCACCCGGGGGGCAGGGGGCGGCTATGGCTACACCTTC; CDR3aa: CATRGAGGGYGYTF
j_gene: TRBJ1-3; abundance: NA; d_gene: NA; v_gene: TRBV9; CDR3nt: TGTGCCAGCAGCGTAGATAGCGGCGCTGGAGGAAACACCATATATTTT; CDR3aa: CASSVDSGAGGNTIYF
j_gene: TRBJ1-6; abundance: NA; d_gene: NA; v_gene: TRBV30; CDR3nt: TGTGCCTGGAGTACGTGGAATTCACCCCTCCACTTT; CDR3aa: CAWSTWNSPLHF
j_gene: TRBJ1-5; abundance: NA; d_gene: TRBD1; v_gene: TRBV4-2; CDR3nt: TGTGCCAGCAGCCAAGCATGGGACAGGGACTCCAATCAGCCCCAGCATTTT; CDR3aa: CASSQAWDRDSNQPQHF
j_gene: TRBJ2-5; abundance: NA; d_gene: NA; v_gene: TRBV28; CDR3nt: TGTGCCAGCAGCCGGGGGTTAAGAGCGTACCAAGAGACCCAGTACTTC; CDR3aa: CASSRGLRAYQETQYF
j_gene: TRBJ2-7; abundance: NA; d_gene: NA; v_gene: TRBV7-7; CDR3nt: TGTGCCAGCAGCCCCCTTGGGGGAGCGGTAAACGAGCAGTACTTC; CDR3aa: CASSPLGGAVNEQYF
j_gene: TRBJ2-3; abundance: once; d_gene: NA; v_gene: TRBV30; CDR3nt: TGTGCCTGGAGTCCCTGGACAGTGGGGAGCACAGATACGCAGTATTTT; CDR3aa: CAWSPWTVGSTDTQYF
j_gene: TRBJ2-7; abundance: NA; d_gene: TRBD1; v_gene: TRBV5-8; CDR3nt: TGTGCCAGCAGCCGGGACAGACAAAGCTCCTACGAGCAGTACTTC; CDR3aa: CASSRDRQSSYEQYF
j_gene: TRBJ1-1; abundance: NA; d_gene: NA; v_gene: TRBV7-8; CDR3nt: TGTGCCAGCAGCTTATGGGCAGGGAACACTGAAGCTTTCTTT; CDR3aa: CASSLWAGNTEAFF
j_gene: TRBJ1-2; abundance: NA; d_gene: NA; v_gene: TRBV30; CDR3nt: TGTGCCTGGAGTGGGACAGCTGATAACTATGGCTACACCTTC; CDR3aa: CAWSGTADNYGYTF
j_gene: TRBJ1-2; abundance: NA; d_gene: TRBD1; v_gene: TRBV5-1; CDR3nt: TGCGCCAGCAGCTTGGAGGGACAGGGAAGGGGCTACACCTTC; CDR3aa: CASSLEGQGRGYTF
j_gene: TRBJ2-1; abundance: NA; d_gene: NA; v_gene: TRBV11-2; CDR3nt: TGTGCCAGCAGCTACCACAATGAGCAGTTCTTC; CDR3aa: CASSYHNEQFF
j_gene: TRBJ2-7; abundance: NA; d_gene: TRBD1; v_gene: TRBV5-5; CDR3nt: TGTGCCAGCAGTGACAGGGTGGACGAGCAGTACTTC; CDR3aa: CASSDRVDEQYF
j_gene: TRBJ2-1; abundance: NA; d_gene: NA; v_gene: TRBV6-1; CDR3nt: TGTGCCAGCAGTGGAACTTTAGCCAACCTCTTTAATGAGCAGTTCTTC; CDR3aa: CASSGTLANLFNEQFF
j_gene: TRBJ2-7; abundance: NA; d_gene: TRBD1; v_gene: TRBV27; CDR3nt: TGTGCCAGCAGTTTTCAGGGGGCGAGCTCCTACGAGCAGTACTTC; CDR3aa: CASSFQGASSYEQYF
j_gene: TRBJ2-1; abundance: NA; d_gene: TRBD2; v_gene: TRBV5-4; CDR3nt: TGTGCCAGCAGCTTGGATCGGACTAGCGGGAACAATGAGCAGTTCTTC; CDR3aa: CASSLDRTSGNNEQFF
j_gene: TRBJ2-5; abundance: NA; d_gene: NA; v_gene: TRBV6-1; CDR3nt: TGTGCCAGCAGTGAGGCGAGGAGCGGTCAGACCCAGTACTTC; CDR3aa: CASSEARSGQTQYF
j_gene: TRBJ2-7; abundance: NA; d_gene: TRBD1; v_gene: TRBV5-1; CDR3nt: TGCGCCAGCAGCTTGGATGGACAGGGGGCCGAGCAGTACTTC; CDR3aa: CASSLDGQGAEQYF
j_gene: TRBJ2-7; abundance: NA; d_gene: TRBD1; v_gene: TRBV10-3; CDR3nt: TGTGCCACCTCGTTAGGTGGGACAGGCACCACCTACGAGCAGTACTTC; CDR3aa: CATSLGGTGTTYEQYF
j_gene: TRBJ1-1; abundance: NA; d_gene: NA; v_gene: TRBV30; CDR3nt: TGTGCCTGGAGAAGGATAAGGAACACTGAAGCTTTCTTT; CDR3aa: CAWRRIRNTEAFF